The 21 T cell receptor beta chains given below trace back to one sample, sequenced in a study of T cells in localized non-small cell lung cancer. Using immunoSEQ multiplex PCR, the repertoire was profiled, and TCRdb retains in-frame clones only, with some absent. The sample consists of around 2,200 clones, approximately 30% of them appearing once. Source: normal lung tissue next to the tumor, taken before any cancer treatment. The receptor set was obtained from a man aged 40 to 75 with stage III lung adenocarcinoma.

This chain connects TRBV18 to TRBJ2-1; no clear D. Germline assignment: CDR1 KGHSH and CDR2 LQKENI. The CDR3 sequence is 13 residues long. V lost 2 bases, J lost 5 bases, and 7 bases lay in between. This chain's CDR3 is CASSPSVDNEQFF. CDR3 nucleotide sequence: TGTGCCAGCTCACCAAGCGTTGACAATGAGCAGTTCTTC.

This chain links TRBV19 with TRBJ1-3, with 7 positions matching TRBD1. This CDR3 has 14 residues. J was trimmed by 0 bases and V by 7 bases; bases with no gene match: 3. Per the germline V gene, CDR1 is LNHDA and CDR2 is SQIVND (reference sequence). CDR3 loop: CASTKGASGNTIYF. DNA of the CDR3: TGTGCCAGTACCAAGGGGGCCTCTGGAAACACCATATATTTT.

The V call is TRBV11-3, the J call TRBJ1-1; no definite D call. The CDR3 contains 14 residues. In germline, CDR1 is SGHNT, CDR2 YENEEA. Trimming removed 1 base at V and 4 bases at J, with 10 bases between. DNA of the CDR3: TGTGCCAGCAGCTTAGTGGAGGTAGCCACTGAAGCTTTCTTT. Translation: CASSLVEVATEAFF. The whole variable domain, remainder taken from reference TRBV11-3 and TRBJ1-1, is EAGVVQSPRYKIIEKKQPVAFWCNPISGHNTLYWYLQNLGQGPELLIRYENEEAVDDSQLPKDRFSAERLKGVDSTLKIQPAELGDSAVYLCASSLVEVATEAFFGQGTRLTVV.

Worth noting for this clone: One junction end does not reproduce the germline sequence, and a read error may be involved. This chain joins TRBV10-3 and TRBJ2-3; D might be TRBD1 (6 bases). This CDR3 has 14 residues. Per germline, CDR1 ENHRY and CDR2 SYGVKD. Here the CDR3 DNA reads TGTGCCAGCAGTGAGGGACACGGCACAGATACGCAGTATTTT. This encodes CASSEGHGTDTQYF.

The chain employs TRBV10-2 and TRBJ2-1; D not resolved. Trimming took 6 bases from V and 3 from J, leaving 15 bases between them. The germline V gene encodes CDR1 WSHSY and CDR2 SAAADI. This CDR3 is built from 15 residues. Here the CDR3 reads CASRHTGPGYNEQFF. CDR3 in DNA: TGCGCCAGCAGGCACACCGGACCGGGCTACAATGAGCAGTTCTTC.

By frequency in the sample, this clone is medium-sized. This chain uses TRBV6-8 with TRBJ1-5, with a weak D call TRBD1 (6 bases). Trimming stripped 7 bases from V and 0 bases from J, with 13 bases between. CDR1 is MNHGY, CDR2 SAAAGT, per germline. This CDR3 has 15 amino acids. CDR3 in DNA: TGTGCCAGCATCGGGACAAACCTTAGCAATCAGCCCCAGCATTTT. It encodes CASIGTNLSNQPQHF.

A few counts support this clone. The chain recombines TRBV29-1 with TRBJ1-3; 10 bases are a match to TRBD1. The germline V gene encodes CDR1 SQVTM and CDR2 ANQGSEA. The CDR3 is 14 residues long. Trimming at V came to 7 bases and at J to 0 bases, leaving 3 bases not matched to a gene. CDR3 loop: CSARTGGSGNTIYF. Here the CDR3 DNA reads TGCAGCGCCCGGACAGGGGGCTCTGGAAACACCATATATTTT. Drawing the rest from reference TRBV29-1 and TRBJ1-3, the complete variable domain is SAVISQKPSRDICQRGTSLTIQCQVDSQVTMMFWYRQQPGQSLTLIATANQGSEATYESGFVIDKFPISRPNLTFSTLTVSNMSPEDSSIYLCSARTGGSGNTIYFGEGSWLTVV.

This sequence joins TRBV15 and TRBJ2-2; 9 nucleotides match TRBD1. The CDR3 runs 17 residues. Germline V lookup: CDR1 LNHNV, CDR2 YYDKDF (reference sequence). V trimming: 5 bases; J trimming: 1 base; junction bases outside the gene matches: 8. In DNA, the CDR3 is TGTGCCACCAGCTTCCGTCCGGGACAGGGGAACACCGGGGAGCTGTTTTTT. Translated, it gives CATSFRPGQGNTGELFF.

By share, this clone counts as large. The chain carries TRBV15 and TRBJ2-3; D is ambiguous. Deletions cut 0 bases from V and 0 bases from J, with 7 bases between. CDR1 and CDR2 from the germline V gene are LNHNV and YYDKDF (reference sequence). CDR3 length: 15 amino acids. The CDR3: CATSREGRSTDTQYF. DNA of the CDR3: TGTGCCACCAGCAGAGAGGGCCGGAGCACAGATACGCAGTATTTT.

The chain recombines TRBV11-3 with TRBJ2-4, with 8 bases matching TRBD2. Per the germline V gene, CDR1 is SGHNT and CDR2 is YENEEA. Trimming removed 2 bases from V and 6 bases from J; junction bases left unmatched: 9. The CDR3 contains 16 residues. This CDR3 reads CASSLRLAGGGNIQYF. Here the CDR3 DNA reads TGTGCCAGCAGCTTACGGCTAGCGGGTGGGGGAAACATTCAGTACTTC. Full variable domain (outside the CDR3, taken from reference TRBV11-3 and TRBJ2-4): EAGVVQSPRYKIIEKKQPVAFWCNPISGHNTLYWYLQNLGQGPELLIRYENEEAVDDSQLPKDRFSAERLKGVDSTLKIQPAELGDSAVYLCASSLRLAGGGNIQYFGAGTRLSVL.

This clone was counted between two and nine times. The chain employs TRBV6-8 and TRBJ1-5; weak D call: TRBD1 (5 bases). From germline, CDR1 is MNHGY and CDR2 SAAAGT. Trimming removed 9 bases at V and 3 bases at J, with 18 bases between. The CDR3 length is 15 residues. The CDR3 is CASSRGTGFNQPQHF. CDR3 DNA: TGTGCCAGTTCCCGGGGAACAGGTTTCAATCAGCCCCAGCATTTT.

V gene TRBV11-3 combines with J gene TRBJ2-1, with 12 bases matching TRBD2. Trimming cost V 4 bases and J 10 bases; bases outside gene matches: 8. The CDR3 is 15 amino acids. Germline lookup yields CDR1 SGHNT and CDR2 YENEEA. DNA for the CDR3: TGTGCCAGCAGCTCGAGGTCCCTAGCGGGAGGGGAGCAGTTCTTC. Translation: CASSSRSLAGGEQFF.

This clone came up a few times. The genes are TRBV11-3 and TRBJ2-7; TRBD1 matches at 7 bases. There are 15 residues in the CDR3. Germline V lookup: CDR1 SGHNT, CDR2 YENEEA. J gave up 2 bases and V 3 bases, and 7 bases lay outside the gene matches. The CDR3, as DNA: TGTGCCAGCAGCTTGGTTGGGCAGGGGGCCTACGAGCAGTACTTC. Its translation: CASSLVGQGAYEQYF. Together with reference TRBV11-3 and TRBJ2-7, the CDR3 gives the full variable domain: EAGVVQSPRYKIIEKKQPVAFWCNPISGHNTLYWYLQNLGQGPELLIRYENEEAVDDSQLPKDRFSAERLKGVDSTLKIQPAELGDSAVYLCASSLVGQGAYEQYFGPGTRLTVT.

The V call is TRBV6-1, the J call TRBJ2-3; D unclear. Trimming shortened V by 1 base and J by 0 bases, and 5 bases separated the two germline ends. The CDR3 is 14 residues long. CDR1 and CDR2 (germline): MNHNS, SASEGT. The CDR3 here is CASSEEPSTDTQYF. CDR3 DNA sequence: TGTGCCAGCAGTGAAGAACCGAGCACAGATACGCAGTATTTT.

This clone is labeled medium-sized (0.01 to 0.1%). The rearrangement uses TRBV11-3 and TRBJ2-3; 7 nucleotides align to TRBD2. This CDR3 has 15 amino acids. Germline values: CDR1 SGHNT, CDR2 YENEEA. V lost 6 bases and J lost 1; bases outside the gene matches: 7. CDR3 nucleotide sequence: TGTGCCAGCAGGCTTAGCGGGCGTGGCACAGATACGCAGTATTTT. As protein: CASRLSGRGTDTQYF.

The rearrangement uses TRBV19 and TRBJ2-1; TRBD2 matches at 14 bases. This CDR3 is 15 amino acids long. Germline V gene data show CDR1 as LNHDA and CDR2 as SQIVND (reference sequence). Trimming removed 5 bases from V and 7 bases from J; junction bases left unmatched: 4. The CDR3 protein is CASSGLAGGGNEQFF. The CDR3 bases are TGTGCCAGTAGTGGACTAGCGGGGGGAGGGAATGAGCAGTTCTTC.

The rearrangement links TRBV6-8 to TRBJ2-1; 9 bases align to TRBD2. Germline CDR1 and CDR2: MNHGY and SAAAGT. V was clipped by 4 bases and J by 7 bases; unmatched bases: 5. CDR3 length equals 14 residues. The CDR3 bases are TGTGCCAGCAGTTCTGGCGGGAGGGGGAATGAGCAGTTCTTC. It codes for CASSSGGRGNEQFF.

This clone showed up just a few times. This chain uses TRBV9 with TRBJ2-5; TRBD1 matches 7 bases. Germline CDR1 SGDLS, CDR2 YYNGEE. J was trimmed by 7 bases and V by 4 bases; bases with no gene match: 7. This CDR3 spans 13 amino acids. CDR3 in DNA: TGTGCCAGCAGCCCACGACAGGGCTGGACCCAGTACTTC. Translated, it gives CASSPRQGWTQYF.

J is TRBJ2-7 and V is TRBV11-3; 7 nucleotides match TRBD1. V shed 3 bases, J shed 6 bases, and the junction held 8 bases outside the gene matches. Germline V CDR1 and CDR2: SGHNT, YENEEA. This CDR3 has 14 amino acids. The CDR3 region is CASSLTGMVGEQYF. CDR3 nucleotide sequence: TGTGCCAGCAGCTTGACAGGGATGGTGGGCGAGCAGTACTTC.

The DNA of the CDR3 is TGTGCCAGTAGTATGGGGGGGAGTTGGGAGACCCAGTACTTC. Its protein is CASSMGGSWETQYF. This chain connects TRBV19 to TRBJ2-5, with 7 bases lining up with TRBD2. In germline, CDR1 is LNHDA, CDR2 SQIVND (reference sequence). J gave up 5 bases and V 3 bases, and 6 bases lay outside the gene matches. This CDR3 has 14 residues.

J is TRBJ1-4 and V is TRBV15, with no clear D. Trimming pared 1 base from V and 7 bases from J, leaving 16 bases between. The germline CDR1 and CDR2 sequences are LNHNV and YYDKDF (reference sequence). CDR3 length equals 16 residues. The CDR3 nucleotides read TGTGCCACCAGCAGAGTCGGACTTAAAGGTGGTGAAAAACTGTTTTTT. It specifies CATSRVGLKGGEKLFF.